Each of the 13 T cell receptor beta chains below was sequenced from the same sample in a study of T-cell memory formation after mild COVID-19. Via MiXCR, TCRdb re-called the 5' RACE reads, giving one row per CDR3 protein. The sample has 260,000 or so distinct CDR3 sequences; over 15% are singletons. The sequenced material came from PBMCs or a T cell subset sorted from them (not recorded which). Receptors were obtained from a man aged 18-30 years who had mild COVID-19 (a few samples of this study predate the infection). Cell type and time point are not known.

The V and J genes are TRBV20-1 and TRBJ2-1, with TRBD2 matching 8 bases. This CDR3 contains 13 residues. CDR1 is DFQATT and CDR2 is SNEGSKA in the germline V gene (reference sequence). The DNA of the CDR3 is TGCAGCCCGGTAGCGGGGAGTTACAATGAGCAGTTCTTC. Its translation: CSPVAGSYNEQFF.

V and J are TRBV15 and TRBJ2-1, with D unresolved. Germline V gene sequence: CDR1 LNHNV, CDR2 YYDKDF (reference sequence). CDR3 length equals 12 residues. Trimming stripped 1 base from V and 7 bases from J, with 5 bases between. CDR3 sequence: CATSRVQNEQFF. The CDR3 bases are TGTGCCACCAGCAGAGTTCAGAATGAGCAGTTCTTC.

The chain employs TRBV7-3 and TRBJ2-5, with D maybe TRBD2 (7 bases). CDR3 length: 15 residues. Germline V gene sequence: CDR1 SGHTA, CDR2 FQGTGA. V lost 5 bases and J 6 bases, leaving 19 bases between the germline ends. The CDR3 sequence: CASSLMGGGQQTQYF. In DNA form, the CDR3 reads TGTGCCAGCAGCCTAATGGGCGGGGGCCAGCAGACCCAGTACTTC.

The chain joins TRBV9 to TRBJ2-2; the D is unclear. CDR1 SGDLS and CDR2 YYNGEE come from the germline V gene. CDR3 length: 16 amino acids. Trimming took 0 bases from V and 4 from J, leaving 13 bases between them. CDR3 DNA: TGTGCCAGCAGCGTAGGGGTCCTGGATTCCACCGGGGAGCTGTTTTTT. Translated, it gives CASSVGVLDSTGELFF.

The genes are TRBV10-3 and TRBJ2-6, with TRBD1 matching over 7 bases. The CDR3 loop spans 16 amino acids. Germline loops: CDR1 ENHRY, CDR2 SYGVKD. Trimming cost V 11 bases and J 0 bases; bases outside gene matches: 10. The CDR3 coding sequence is TGTGCCGTCGGGGACAGAATCTTCTCTGGGGCCAACGTCCTGACTTTC. This sequence encodes CAVGDRIFSGANVLTF.

The J gene is TRBJ2-3, the V gene TRBV10-3; D is tentatively TRBD1 or TRBD2 (5 bases each). The V gene lost 5 bases and the J gene lost 4 bases, with 7 bases spanning the gap. The CDR3 loop spans 12 amino acids. Germline V gene data show CDR1 as ENHRY and CDR2 as SYGVKD. In DNA form, the CDR3 reads TGTGCCATCAGTCGGGGCGCAGATACGCAGTATTTT. The encoded protein is CAISRGADTQYF.

There are a few counts of this clonotype. The J gene is TRBJ2-7, the V gene TRBV18, with 9 bases aligning to TRBD1. Germline V gene lookup returns CDR1 KGHSH and CDR2 LQKENI. After removal of 5 bases from V and 8 bases from J, the junction contained 13 bases not matched to a gene. The CDR3 consists of 15 residues. The CDR3 region has the DNA TGTGCCAGCTCAAATACAGGGGGCCATTTGTTTCAGCAGTACGTC. This translates into CASSNTGGHLFQQYV.

This clonotype was seen at least ten times. The V call is TRBV11-2, the J call TRBJ2-3; D is unclear. Trimming took off 1 base at V and 6 bases at J, with 11 bases between the two ends. The CDR3 consists of 14 residues. Germline values: CDR1 SGHAT, CDR2 FQNNGV. The CDR3 sequence is CASSLGRGSDTQYF. The CDR3 DNA reads TGTGCCAGCAGCTTAGGACGAGGCTCGGATACGCAGTATTTT.

V is TRBV9 and J is TRBJ2-2, with TRBD1 as a possible D gene (6 bases). This CDR3 has 14 amino acids. The V end lost 0 bases, the J end lost 4 bases, and 7 bases lay between the germline ends. Germline V lookup: CDR1 SGDLS, CDR2 YYNGEE. The CDR3 here is CASSVGRGTGELFF. The CDR3 nucleotides are TGTGCCAGCAGCGTAGGCAGGGGCACCGGGGAGCTGTTTTTT.

This clonotype was seen only a few times. V is TRBV7-6 and J is TRBJ1-5; no clear D gene. V lost 7 bases and J 5 bases, leaving 24 bases between the germline ends. The CDR3 sequence is 17 residues long. Germline V gene sequence: CDR1 SGHVS, CDR2 FNYEAQ. This CDR3 reads CASNKAPGAREDQPQHF. As DNA, the CDR3 is TGTGCCAGCAACAAAGCACCGGGAGCTAGGGAAGATCAGCCCCAGCATTTT.

This clonotype turned up a few times. The chain has TRBV7-2 and TRBJ1-5, with 8 bases lining up with TRBD1. CDR3 length equals 17 residues. Germline V CDR1 and CDR2: SGHTA, FQGNSA. V was clipped by 1 base and J by 1 base; unmatched bases: 6. CDR3 in DNA: TGTGCCAGCAGCTTAGGGACAGGGACTCGGAGCAATCAGCCCCAGCATTTT. Its protein is CASSLGTGTRSNQPQHF.

This clonotype was observed a few times. The rearrangement joins TRBV5-1 to TRBJ2-5; no reliable D call. The CDR3 runs 16 residues. Trimming took off 0 bases at V and 2 bases at J, with 14 bases between the two ends. The germline CDR1 and CDR2 sequences are SGHRS and YFSETQ. The CDR3 protein is CASSLASVPGQETQYF. CDR3 nucleotide sequence: TGCGCCAGCAGCTTGGCCTCGGTACCCGGTCAAGAGACCCAGTACTTC.

This clonotype was observed a handful of times. The chain combines TRBV7-9 with TRBJ2-5, with a possible D match to TRBD2 (6 bases). The CDR3 extends over 14 amino acids. The ends were cut back, 6 bases at V and 5 bases at J, with 16 bases in the middle. Per germline, CDR1 SEHNR and CDR2 FQNEAQ (reference sequence). This chain's CDR3 is CASSTRAGWETQYF. For the CDR3, the DNA is TGTGCCAGCAGTACCCGTGCGGGGTGGGAGACCCAGTACTTC.